Sequencing of this T cell receptor (beta chain) was carried out in a study of cytomegalovirus exposure and HLA in healthy donors. Looking at the study overall: In a previous analysis, 110 million or so unique TCR beta sequences were found from 170 million or so T cells.

The study, taken as a whole, reports: Later genetic work tied a missense DCLRE1C variant to beta-chain V and J trimming. TCR beta sequences reportedly predicted most subjects' HLA-A and HLA-B alleles accurately. For most TCR beta V segments, an earlier analysis put the productive rate at about 87% or about 30% of the time.

With regard to this clone: As yet, its antigen is unknown.

The V end was cut by 5 bases, the J end by 2 bases, with 13 bases between. The CDR3 runs 15 residues. From germline, CDR1 is MNHNS and CDR2 SASEGT. Use of 60 Vbeta and 13 Jbeta primers characterized the PCR. This table comes from immunoSEQ multiplex PCR, and its TCRdb copy is limited to in-frame clones, with some not included. The sample has about 94,000 clones; 50% to 80% are singletons. V and J are TRBV6-1 and TRBJ1-3, with D hard to call. This TCR was recovered from a man in his thirties or forties in good health and CMV-seronegative. Sequencing was done on a sample of PBMCs. CDR3 sequence (DNA): TGTGCCAGCAGTCCAGAGCTTGGAGCTGGAAACACCATATATTTT. Protein: CASSPELGAGNTIYF.